The 5 T cell receptor beta chains below come from one sample, sequenced in a study of CD8 T cells in ankylosing spondylitis. TCRdb reprocessed the 5' RACE reads with MiXCR, giving one entry per CDR3 protein. Here the sample spans approximately 240,000 distinct CDR3 sequences, roughly a quarter being singletons. Sequenced sample: blood, either unsorted or a sorted T cell fraction (not recorded which). The receptors here all came from a male donor with ankylosing spondylitis or in good health (not recorded which).

The rearrangement links TRBV20-1 to TRBJ2-7; no definite D call. The CDR3 totals 13 residues. Germline V lookup: CDR1 DFQATT, CDR2 SNEGSKA (reference sequence). The V gene lost 3 bases and the J gene lost 6 bases, with 15 bases spanning the gap. CDR3 amino acids: CSARGILRSEQYF. Written as DNA, the CDR3 is TGCAGTGCTAGGGGGATCCTCCGGAGCGAGCAGTACTTC.

This clonotype has just a few counts. One end of the junction fails to match germline, which may point to a read error. V is TRBV29-1 and J is TRBJ2-3, with 12 nucleotides matching TRBD2. Germline-derived CDR1 and CDR2 are SQVTM and ANQGSEA. This CDR3 has 14 amino acids. For the CDR3, the DNA is TGCAGCGTCGAAGGACTAGCGGGGAGCGATACGCAGTATTTT. Amino acid sequence: CSVEGLAGSDTQYF.

This clonotype was seen many times. The rearrangement uses TRBV12-3 or TRBV12-4 and TRBJ2-1, with D hard to call. V lost 6 bases to trimming and J lost 2 bases, with 5 bases between them. The CDR3 has 12 amino acids. The DNA of the CDR3 is TGTGCCAGCAGCCCCGCCTACAATGAGCAGTTCTTC. Protein: CASSPAYNEQFF.

V and J are TRBV6-1 and TRBJ2-7, with TRBD1 as a possible D gene (5 bases). V was trimmed by 6 bases and J by 2 bases, leaving 11 bases between them. Germline-derived CDR1 and CDR2 are MNHNS and SASEGT. The CDR3 is made up of 13 amino acids. CDR3 region: CASRERGPYEQYF. As DNA, the CDR3 is TGTGCCAGCAGGGAAAGGGGCCCCTACGAGCAGTACTTC.

Many counts were recorded for this clonotype. The chain recombines TRBV20-1 with TRBJ2-7; 8 bases align to TRBD1. With 4 bases clipped from V and 6 bases from J, the junction kept 8 bases outside the gene matches. The CDR3 has 13 residues. Per the germline V gene, CDR1 is DFQATT and CDR2 is SNEGSKA (reference sequence). The CDR3, as DNA: TGCAGTGCTAAAAGTCAGGGGGCTAGCGAGCAGTACTTC. Protein: CSAKSQGASEQYF.